This T cell receptor beta chain was sequenced during a study of response to subunit inactivated influenza vaccine. This clonotype was seen a few times. TCRdb processed the RT-PCR reads anew with MiXCR; each CDR3 protein has one entry. Of a few hundred thousand distinct CDR3 sequences in the sample, 21% were seen once. V was cut by 0 bases and J by 4 bases, with 10 bases left in between. Germline CDR1 reads SGHTA; CDR2 reads FQGNSA. The CDR3 is 16 residues long. The rearrangement uses TRBV7-2 and TRBJ1-6; a possible D gene is TRBD1 (5 bases). The specimen comprised PBMCs from blood, sampled 21 months after vaccination. The receptor comes from a man aged 50-75 years who received an inactivated influenza vaccine. In DNA, the CDR3 is TGTGCCAGCAGCTTAGCGTCGCAGGGTTATAATTCACCCCTCCACTTT. Translating gives CASSLASQGYNSPLHF.